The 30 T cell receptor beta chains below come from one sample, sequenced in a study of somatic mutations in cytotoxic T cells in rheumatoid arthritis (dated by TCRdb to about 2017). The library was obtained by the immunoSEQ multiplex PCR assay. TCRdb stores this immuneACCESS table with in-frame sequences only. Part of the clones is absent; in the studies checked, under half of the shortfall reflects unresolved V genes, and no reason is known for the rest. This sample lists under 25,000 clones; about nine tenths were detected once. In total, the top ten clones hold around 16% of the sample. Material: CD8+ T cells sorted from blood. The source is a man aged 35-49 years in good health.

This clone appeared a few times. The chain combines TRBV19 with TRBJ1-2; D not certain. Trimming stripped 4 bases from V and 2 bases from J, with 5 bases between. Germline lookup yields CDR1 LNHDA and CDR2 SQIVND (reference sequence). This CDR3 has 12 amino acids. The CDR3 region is CASSTQNYGYTF. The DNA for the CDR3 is TGTGCCAGTAGTACCCAGAACTATGGCTACACCTTC.

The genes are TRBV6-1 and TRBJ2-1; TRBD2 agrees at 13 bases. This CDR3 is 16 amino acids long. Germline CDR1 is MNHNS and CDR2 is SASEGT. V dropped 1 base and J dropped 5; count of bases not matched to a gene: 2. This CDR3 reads CASSEVGLAGDNEQFF. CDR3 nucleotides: TGTGCCAGCAGTGAAGTAGGACTAGCGGGGGACAATGAGCAGTTCTTC.

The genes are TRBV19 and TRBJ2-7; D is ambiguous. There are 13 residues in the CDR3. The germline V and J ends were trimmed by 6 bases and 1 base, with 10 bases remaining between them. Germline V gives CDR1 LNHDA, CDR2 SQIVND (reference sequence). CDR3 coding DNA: TGTGCCAGTAGAAGGGCAGAGTCCTACGAGCAGTACTTC. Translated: CASRRAESYEQYF.

The CDR3 is CASRPGLNTGELFF. In DNA form, the CDR3 reads TGTGCCAGCAGACCCGGGCTGAACACCGGGGAGCTGTTTTTT. The chain carries TRBV27 and TRBJ2-2; the D is unclear. The germline V gene has CDR1 MNHEY and CDR2 SMNVEV (reference sequence). The CDR3 is 14 residues long. V was cut by 6 bases and J by 1 base, with 9 bases left in between.

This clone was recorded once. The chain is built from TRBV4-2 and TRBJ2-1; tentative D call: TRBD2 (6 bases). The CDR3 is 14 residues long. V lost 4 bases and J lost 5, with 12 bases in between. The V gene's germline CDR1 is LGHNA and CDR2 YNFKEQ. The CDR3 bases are TGTGCCAGCAGCCTCGAGGGGACTCACAATGAGCAGTTCTTC. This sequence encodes CASSLEGTHNEQFF.

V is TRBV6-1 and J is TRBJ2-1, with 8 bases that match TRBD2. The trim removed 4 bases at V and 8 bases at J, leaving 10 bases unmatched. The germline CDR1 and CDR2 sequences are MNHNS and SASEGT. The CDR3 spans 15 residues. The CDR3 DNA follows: TGTGCCAGCAGTGCGGGGACTAGTGTTTTTGATGAGCAGTTCTTC. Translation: CASSAGTSVFDEQFF.

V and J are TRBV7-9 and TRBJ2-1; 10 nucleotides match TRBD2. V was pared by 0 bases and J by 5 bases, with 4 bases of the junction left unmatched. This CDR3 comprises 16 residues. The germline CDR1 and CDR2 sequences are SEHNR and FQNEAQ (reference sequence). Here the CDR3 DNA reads TGTGCCAGCAGCTTAGCTACTAGCGGGGATGACAATGAGCAGTTCTTC. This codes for CASSLATSGDDNEQFF.

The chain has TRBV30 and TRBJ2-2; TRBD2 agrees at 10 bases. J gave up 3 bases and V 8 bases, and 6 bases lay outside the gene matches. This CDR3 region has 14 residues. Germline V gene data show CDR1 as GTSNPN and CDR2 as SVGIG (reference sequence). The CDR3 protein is CALDSGRDTGELFF. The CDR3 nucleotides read TGTGCCCTTGACAGCGGGAGGGACACCGGGGAGCTGTTTTTT.

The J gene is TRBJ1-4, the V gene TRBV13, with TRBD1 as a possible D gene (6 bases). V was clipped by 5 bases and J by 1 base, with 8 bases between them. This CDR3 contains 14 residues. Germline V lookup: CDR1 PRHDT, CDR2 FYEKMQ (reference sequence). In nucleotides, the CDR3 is TGTGCCAGCAGCCCGACAGGAACTAATGAAAAACTGTTTTTT. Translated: CASSPTGTNEKLFF. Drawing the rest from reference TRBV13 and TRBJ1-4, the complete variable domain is AAGVIQSPRHLIKEKRETATLKCYPIPRHDTVYWYQQGPGQDPQFLISFYEKMQSDKGSIPDRFSAQQFSDYHSELNMSSLELGDSALYFCASSPTGTNEKLFFGSGTQLSVL.

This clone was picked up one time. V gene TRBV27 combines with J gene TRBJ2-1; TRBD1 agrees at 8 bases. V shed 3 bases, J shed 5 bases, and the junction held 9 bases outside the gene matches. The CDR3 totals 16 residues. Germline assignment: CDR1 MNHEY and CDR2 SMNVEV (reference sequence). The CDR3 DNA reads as TGTGCCAGCAGTTTTCTTCCGGGACAGGCGGACAATGAGCAGTTCTTC. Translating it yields CASSFLPGQADNEQFF.

CDR3 sequence: CASNDYRTRVTGELFF. DNA for the CDR3: TGTGCCAGTAACGATTACAGGACTAGGGTCACCGGGGAGCTGTTTTTT. The chain uses TRBV19 and TRBJ2-2; 7 bases agree with TRBD2. CDR1 and CDR2 from the germline V gene are LNHDA and SQIVND (reference sequence). V shed 7 bases and J 4 bases; nucleotides not matched to a gene: 12. The CDR3 loop spans 16 amino acids.

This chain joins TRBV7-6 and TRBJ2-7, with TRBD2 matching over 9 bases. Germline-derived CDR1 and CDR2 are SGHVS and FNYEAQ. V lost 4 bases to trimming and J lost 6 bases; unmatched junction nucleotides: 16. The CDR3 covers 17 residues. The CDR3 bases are TGTGCCAGCAGCTGGGGAGCGCGGGAGGGCGGACTAGGCGAGCAGTACTTC. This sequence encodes CASSWGAREGGLGEQYF.

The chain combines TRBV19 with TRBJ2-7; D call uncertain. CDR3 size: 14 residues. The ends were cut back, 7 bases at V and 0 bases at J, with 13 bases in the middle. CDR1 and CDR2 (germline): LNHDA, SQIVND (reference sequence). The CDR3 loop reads CASTPGRTSYEQYF. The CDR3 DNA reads TGTGCCAGTACTCCTGGGCGCACCTCCTACGAGCAGTACTTC.

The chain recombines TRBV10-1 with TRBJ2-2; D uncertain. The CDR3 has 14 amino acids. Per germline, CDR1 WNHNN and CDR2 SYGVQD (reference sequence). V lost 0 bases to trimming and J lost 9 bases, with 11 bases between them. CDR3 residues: CASSESYGPRELFF. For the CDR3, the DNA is TGCGCCAGCAGTGAGTCGTACGGGCCTCGGGAGCTGTTTTTT.

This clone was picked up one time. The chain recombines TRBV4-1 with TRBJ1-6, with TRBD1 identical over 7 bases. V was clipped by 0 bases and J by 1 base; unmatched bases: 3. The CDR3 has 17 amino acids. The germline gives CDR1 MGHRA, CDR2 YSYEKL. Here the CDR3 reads CASSQDPDRSYNSPLHF. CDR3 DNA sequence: TGCGCCAGCAGCCAAGATCCGGACAGGTCCTATAATTCACCCCTCCACTTT.

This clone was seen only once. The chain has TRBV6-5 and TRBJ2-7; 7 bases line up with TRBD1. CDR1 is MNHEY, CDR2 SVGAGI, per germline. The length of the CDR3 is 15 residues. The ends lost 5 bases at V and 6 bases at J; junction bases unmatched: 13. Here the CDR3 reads CASSPGQSPSLEQYF. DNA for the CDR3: TGTGCCAGCAGTCCGGGACAGAGCCCTTCTCTCGAGCAGTACTTC.

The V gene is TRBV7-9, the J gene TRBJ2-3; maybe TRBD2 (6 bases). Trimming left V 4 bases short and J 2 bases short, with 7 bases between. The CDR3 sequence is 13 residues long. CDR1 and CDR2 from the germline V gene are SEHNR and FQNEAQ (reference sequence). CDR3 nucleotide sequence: TGTGCCAGCAGCTCGGGAGACACAGATACGCAGTATTTT. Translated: CASSSGDTDTQYF.

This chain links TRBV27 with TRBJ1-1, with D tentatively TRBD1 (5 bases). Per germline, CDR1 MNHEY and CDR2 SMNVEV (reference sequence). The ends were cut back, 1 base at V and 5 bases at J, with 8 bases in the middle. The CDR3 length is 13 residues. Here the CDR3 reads CASSLWGKTEAFF. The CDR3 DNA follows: TGTGCCAGCAGTTTATGGGGGAAGACTGAAGCTTTCTTT.

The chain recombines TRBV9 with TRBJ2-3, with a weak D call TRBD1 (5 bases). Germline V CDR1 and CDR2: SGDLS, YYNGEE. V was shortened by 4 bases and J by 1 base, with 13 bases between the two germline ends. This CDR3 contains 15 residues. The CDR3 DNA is TGTGCCAGCAGCCCACGTGGCAGGGGCACAGATACGCAGTATTTT. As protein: CASSPRGRGTDTQYF.

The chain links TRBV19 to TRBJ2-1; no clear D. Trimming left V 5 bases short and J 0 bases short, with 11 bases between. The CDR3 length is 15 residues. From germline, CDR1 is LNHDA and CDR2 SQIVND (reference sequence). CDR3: CASSPFTSSYNEQFF. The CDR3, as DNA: TGTGCCAGTAGTCCATTTACATCCTCCTACAATGAGCAGTTCTTC.

CDR3 DNA sequence: TGTGCCAGCAGTTACACTGGGGGACTTCACTACGAGCAGTACTTC. This translates into CASSYTGGLHYEQYF. The chain links TRBV6-5 to TRBJ2-7, with TRBD2 as a possible D gene (6 bases). The CDR3 spans 15 residues. Germline V lookup: CDR1 MNHEY, CDR2 SVGAGI. Between the trimmed V and J ends, which lost 2 bases and 3 bases, there was a span of 14 bases.

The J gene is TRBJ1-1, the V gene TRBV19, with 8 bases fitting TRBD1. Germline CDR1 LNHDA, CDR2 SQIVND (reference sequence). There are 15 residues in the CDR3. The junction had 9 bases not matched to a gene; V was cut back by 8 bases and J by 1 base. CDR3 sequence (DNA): TGTGCCAGTGGACAGGGCGCGCCAGGGAACACTGAAGCTTTCTTT. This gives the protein CASGQGAPGNTEAFF.

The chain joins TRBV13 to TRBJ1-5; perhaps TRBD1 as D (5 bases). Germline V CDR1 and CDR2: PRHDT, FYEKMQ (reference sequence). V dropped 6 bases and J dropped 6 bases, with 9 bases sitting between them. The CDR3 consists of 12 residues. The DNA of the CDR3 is TGTGCCAGCAGTCAGGGAACTCAGCCCCAGCATTTT. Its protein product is CASSQGTQPQHF.

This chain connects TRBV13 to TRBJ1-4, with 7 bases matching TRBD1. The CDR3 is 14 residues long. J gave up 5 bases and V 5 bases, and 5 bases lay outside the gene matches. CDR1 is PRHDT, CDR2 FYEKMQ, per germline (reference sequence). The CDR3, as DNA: TGTGCCAGCAGCCAAGGGGGCGCGAATGAAAAACTGTTTTTT. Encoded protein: CASSQGGANEKLFF.

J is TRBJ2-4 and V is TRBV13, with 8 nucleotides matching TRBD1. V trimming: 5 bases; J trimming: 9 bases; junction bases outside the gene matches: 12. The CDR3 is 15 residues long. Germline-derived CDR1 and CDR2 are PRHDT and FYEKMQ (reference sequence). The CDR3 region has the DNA TGTGCCAGCAGCCCCCGTCAGGGGGCGCAGGGCATTCAGTACTTC. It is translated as CASSPRQGAQGIQYF.

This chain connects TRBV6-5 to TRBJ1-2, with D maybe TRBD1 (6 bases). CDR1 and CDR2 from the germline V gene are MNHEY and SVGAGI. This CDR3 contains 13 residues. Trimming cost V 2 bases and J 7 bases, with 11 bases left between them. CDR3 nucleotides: TGTGCCAGCAGTTACAAGGGGGGCAGTGGCTACACCTTC. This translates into CASSYKGGSGYTF.

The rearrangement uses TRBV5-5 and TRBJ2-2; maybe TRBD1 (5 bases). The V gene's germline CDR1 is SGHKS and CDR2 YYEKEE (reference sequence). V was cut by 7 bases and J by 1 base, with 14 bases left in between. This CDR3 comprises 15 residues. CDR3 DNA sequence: TGTGCCAGCCTTCTAGGCACAGGGAACACCGGGGAGCTGTTTTTT. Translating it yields CASLLGTGNTGELFF.

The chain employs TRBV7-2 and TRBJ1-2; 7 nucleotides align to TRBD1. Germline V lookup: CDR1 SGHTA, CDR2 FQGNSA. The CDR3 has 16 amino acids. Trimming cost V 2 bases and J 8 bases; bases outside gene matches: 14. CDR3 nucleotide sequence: TGTGCCAGCAGCTTAAGAGTGTTAGGGGGCGCGGGGGGCTACACCTTC. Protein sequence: CASSLRVLGGAGGYTF.

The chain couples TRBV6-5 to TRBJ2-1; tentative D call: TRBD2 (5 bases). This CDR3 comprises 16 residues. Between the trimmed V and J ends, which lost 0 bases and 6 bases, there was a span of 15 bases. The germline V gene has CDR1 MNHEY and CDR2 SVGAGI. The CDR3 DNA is TGTGCCAGCAGTTACTCCCCCAGCGGAATATCCAATGAGCAGTTCTTC. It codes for CASSYSPSGISNEQFF.

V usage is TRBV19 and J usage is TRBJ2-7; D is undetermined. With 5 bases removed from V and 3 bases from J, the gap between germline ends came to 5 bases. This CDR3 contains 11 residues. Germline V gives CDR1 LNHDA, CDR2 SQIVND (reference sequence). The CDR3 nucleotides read TGTGCCAGTAGTTATGGCTACGAGCAGTACTTC. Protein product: CASSYGYEQYF.